A single sample gave rise to the 12 T cell receptor beta chains below, sequenced in a study of T cells after yellow fever vaccination. In TCRdb, the 5' RACE reads were re-called with MiXCR into one record per CDR3 protein. The data contain 250,000 to 350,000 distinct CDR3 sequences, approximately 10% of them singletons. The input for sequencing was CD4+ T cells sorted from PBMCs, taken 5 days after the yellow fever booster vaccination. These receptor sequences come from a man aged 18 to 30 who received the YFV17D yellow fever vaccine.

This clonotype was picked up a small number of times. No conserved phenylalanine or tryptophan is present at the end of the CDR3, so a read error is the likely explanation. Because the CDR3's place on the DNA is in doubt, the DNA is left out and the CDR3 is given as listed by TCRdb. The genes are TRBV20-1 and TRBJ2-7; the D segment call TRBD1 is taken from the table without a DNA check. The CDR3 numbers 12 amino acids, ends counted. Germline-derived CDR1 and CDR2 are DFQATT and SNEGSKA (reference sequence). The CDR3 loop is CSARVRTGPPVN.

In its sample, this clonotype was seen a few times. This chain uses TRBV12-3 or TRBV12-4 with TRBJ2-3, with D hard to call. The V and J ends lost 5 bases and 5 bases respectively, with 14 bases between them. This CDR3 is 14 amino acids long. Here the CDR3 DNA reads TGTGCCAGCAGTGATCGACCTGGTCAAGATACGCAGTATTTT. It yields the protein CASSDRPGQDTQYF.

The gene calls are TRBV15 and TRBJ1-5; a weak D match, TRBD1 (5 bases). Germline CDR1 and CDR2: LNHNV and YYDKDF (reference sequence). Trimming stripped 5 bases from V and 6 bases from J, with 11 bases between. The CDR3 is 13 residues long. The CDR3 DNA follows: TGTGCCACCAGCGGGGGGGACTTTCAGCCCCAGCATTTT. Translation gives CATSGGDFQPQHF. The variable domain in full, with the rest retrieved from reference TRBV15 and TRBJ1-5, is DAMVIQNPRYQVTQFGKPVTLSCSQTLNHNVMYWYQQKSSQAPKLLFHYYDKDFNNEADTPDNFQSRRPNTSFCFLDIRSPGLGDTAMYLCATSGGDFQPQHFGDGTRLSIL.

The chain uses TRBV12-3 or TRBV12-4 and TRBJ1-2; D is possibly TRBD1 (6 bases). The CDR3 contains 13 residues. V was pared by 3 bases and J by 8 bases, with 13 bases between. CDR3 sequence: CASSFNREGGYTF. In DNA form, the CDR3 reads TGTGCCAGCAGTTTCAACAGGGAAGGAGGCTACACCTTC.

The V call is TRBV18, the J call TRBJ1-6, with TRBD1 as a possible D gene (5 bases). Germline lookup yields CDR1 KGHSH and CDR2 LQKENI. The CDR3 loop spans 15 amino acids. The V end was cut by 6 bases, the J end by 7 bases, with 16 bases between. The CDR3 sequence is CASSLRVGENSPLHF. Written as DNA, the CDR3 is TGTGCCAGCTCTCTACGCGTGGGGGAAAATTCACCCCTCCACTTT.

This clonotype was seen only a few times. V is TRBV5-6 and J is TRBJ1-3, with D unresolved. Germline assignment: CDR1 SGHDT and CDR2 YYEEEE. Trimming left V 2 bases short and J 0 bases short, with 9 bases between. The CDR3 length is 15 residues. The CDR3 DNA follows: TGTGCCAGCAGCTTCGGCCGTCACTCTGGAAACACCATATATTTT. Its protein product is CASSFGRHSGNTIYF.

This clonotype was detected only a few times. This rearrangement joins TRBV7-2 to TRBJ2-7, with TRBD2 matching 9 bases. Unmatched junction bases numbered 4, after V lost 3 bases and J lost 7 bases. The CDR3 spans 13 residues. Germline-derived CDR1 and CDR2 are SGHTA and FQGNSA. Here the CDR3 reads CASSFAGGREQYF. CDR3 bases: TGTGCCAGCAGCTTCGCGGGGGGGCGGGAGCAGTACTTC.

This clonotype was counted ten times or more. V usage is TRBV7-3 and J usage is TRBJ2-3; 7 bases map to TRBD1. The trim removed 0 bases at V and 4 bases at J, leaving 4 bases unmatched. The CDR3 consists of 15 residues. Per germline, CDR1 SGHTA and CDR2 FQGTGA. The CDR3 bases are TGTGCCAGCAGCTTAACTCGGGACAGCCCAGATACGCAGTATTTT. It translates to CASSLTRDSPDTQYF.

V and J are TRBV7-9 and TRBJ2-7, with D perhaps matching TRBD1 or TRBD2 (6 bases each). CDR1 is SEHNR and CDR2 is FQNEAQ in the germline V gene (reference sequence). This CDR3 region has 14 residues. The V and J ends lost 2 bases and 2 bases respectively, with 10 bases between them. The CDR3 coding sequence is TGTGCCAGCAGCTTAATGGGGGGCCCCTACGAGCAGTACGTC. It translates to CASSLMGGPYEQYV.

The V gene is TRBV6-2 or TRBV6-3, the J gene TRBJ2-7; TRBD1 agrees at 8 bases. CDR1 is MNHEY and CDR2 is SVGEGT in the germline V gene. J lost 2 bases, V lost 8 bases, and 8 bases had no gene match. The CDR3 covers 14 residues. The CDR3 here is CASGSMTGAYEQYF. The CDR3 DNA reads as TGTGCCAGCGGTTCTATGACAGGGGCCTACGAGCAGTACTTC.

This clonotype turned up a few times. This chain joins TRBV6-1 and TRBJ1-5, with D maybe TRBD1 (5 bases). CDR1 is MNHNS, CDR2 SASEGT, per germline. CDR3 size: 14 residues. The germline V and J ends were trimmed by 7 bases and 13 bases, with 23 bases remaining between them. The CDR3 reads CASTIIGMGGHQHF. The CDR3 DNA reads TGTGCCAGCACCATCATTGGGATGGGAGGACATCAGCATTTT.

The sample holds many counts of this clonotype. The rearrangement uses TRBV12-3 or TRBV12-4 and TRBJ2-2; TRBD1 is a possible D gene (6 bases). This CDR3 is built from 13 residues. Trimming stripped 4 bases from V and 6 bases from J, with 9 bases between. The CDR3 nucleotides are TGTGCCAGCAGTTACAGGGCCCCCGGGGAGCTGTTTTTT. Amino acids: CASSYRAPGELFF.